A single sample gave rise to the 18 T cell receptor beta chains below, sequenced in a study of cytomegalovirus exposure and HLA in healthy donors (dated by TCRdb to between 2016 and 2019). Libraries came from the immunoSEQ multiplex PCR assay. A mixture of 60 forward primers for TCR Vbeta segments and 13 reverse primers for TCR Jbeta segments was used in the multiplex PCR. What TCRdb holds here is the immuneACCESS table cut down to in-frame rearrangements. Part of the clones is not present; checked against another copy, under half of the missing clones reflect an unresolved V gene, and the others are unexplained. This sample holds around 210,000 clones; about 85% were observed only once. 0.39% of the sample belongs to the ten largest clones. The sequencing sample was made of PBMCs. These TCRs come from a male donor in good health and CMV-seropositive.

The rearrangement uses TRBV19 and TRBJ2-7, with 8 nucleotides matching TRBD2. The V segment lost 5 bases and the J segment 3 bases; nucleotides outside the gene matches: 3. The CDR3 has 13 residues. Per germline, CDR1 LNHDA and CDR2 SQIVND (reference sequence). The CDR3 DNA reads TGTGCCAGTAGTCCGGGACTAGTCTACGAGCAGTACTTC. Its translation: CASSPGLVYEQYF.

This chain uses TRBV7-8 with TRBJ2-5, with D perhaps TRBD2 (6 bases). The length of the CDR3 is 14 residues. Between the trimmed V and J ends, which lost 8 bases and 2 bases, there was a span of 15 bases. Germline CDR1 is SGHVS and CDR2 is FQNEAQ. CDR3 sequence: CASLRGREQETQYF. CDR3 coding DNA: TGTGCCAGCTTGCGGGGCAGGGAGCAAGAGACCCAGTACTTC.

The chain combines TRBV4-1 with TRBJ2-3; 9 positions agree with TRBD2. V was clipped by 4 bases and J by 4 bases; unmatched bases: 9. There are 16 residues in the CDR3. Germline lookup yields CDR1 MGHRA and CDR2 YSYEKL. DNA of the CDR3: TGCGCCAGCAGCCCCGACGGTAGCGGGGGATCAGATACGCAGTATTTT. This gives the protein CASSPDGSGGSDTQYF.

J is TRBJ2-4 and V is TRBV30, with a possible D match to TRBD2 (6 bases). V gave up 1 base and J gave up 0 bases, with 16 bases separating them. The CDR3 extends over 17 amino acids. The germline gives CDR1 GTSNPN, CDR2 SVGIG (reference sequence). The CDR3 DNA follows: TGTGCCTGGAGTGACGGCGGGACCACGCTAGCCAAAAACATTCAGTACTTC. Amino acids: CAWSDGGTTLAKNIQYF.

J is TRBJ1-5 and V is TRBV19, with 8 bases lining up with TRBD1. This CDR3 is built from 15 residues. Unmatched junction bases numbered 11, after V lost 7 bases and J lost 6 bases. The germline V gene has CDR1 LNHDA and CDR2 SQIVND (reference sequence). As DNA, the CDR3 is TGTGCCAGTACCGCGGACAGGGATGTGGGTCAGCCCCAGCATTTT. This codes for CASTADRDVGQPQHF.

The chain has TRBV28 and TRBJ2-2, with D perhaps TRBD2 (5 bases). This CDR3 region has 15 residues. With 3 bases removed from V and 4 bases from J, the gap between germline ends came to 12 bases. Germline assignment: CDR1 MDHEN and CDR2 SYDVKM. The CDR3 here is CASSFGGGGTGELFF. CDR3 bases: TGTGCCAGCAGTTTTGGCGGAGGCGGCACCGGGGAGCTGTTTTTT. The whole variable domain, filled in from reference TRBV28 and TRBJ2-2, reads DVKVTQSSRYLVKRTGEKVFLECVQDMDHENMFWYRQDPGLGLRLIYFSYDVKMKEKGDIPEGYSVSREKKERFSLILESASTNQTSMYLCASSFGGGGTGELFFGEGSRLTVL.

The genes are TRBV7-9 and TRBJ1-2; TRBD1 might be the D (6 bases). Germline V lookup: CDR1 SEHNR, CDR2 FQNEAQ (reference sequence). This CDR3 is 15 amino acids long. V was pared by 6 bases and J by 6 bases, with 20 bases between. Written as DNA, the CDR3 is TGTGCCAGCAGTTCCAAGGGGGTCCCATTTCATGGCTACACCTTC. It specifies CASSSKGVPFHGYTF.

The chain carries TRBV4-3 and TRBJ2-1; D is possibly TRBD1 (6 bases). CDR1 and CDR2 (germline): LGHNA, YSLEER. The CDR3 is 16 residues long. Trimming took 0 bases from V and 10 from J, leaving 19 bases between them. CDR3 in amino acids: CASSQDYSQRGLEQFF. The CDR3 nucleotides read TGCGCCAGCAGCCAAGATTACTCCCAGAGGGGGTTGGAGCAGTTCTTC.

Concerning this clone: Other DNA sequences within the sample encode an identical CDR3. The J gene is TRBJ2-5, the V gene TRBV7-3; the match to TRBD2 covers 11 bases. This CDR3 is 16 amino acids long. V dropped 5 bases and J dropped 2; count of bases not matched to a gene: 7. Looked up from germline, CDR1 is SGHTA and CDR2 is FQGTGA. The CDR3 spells CASSIRASGGQETQYF. For the CDR3, the DNA is TGTGCCAGCAGCATAAGGGCTAGCGGGGGGCAAGAGACCCAGTACTTC.

The chain recombines TRBV27 with TRBJ2-2, with 8 bases aligning to TRBD2. Losses at the gene ends were 5 bases for V and 6 bases for J; bases not matched to a gene: 5. This CDR3 region has 14 residues. Germline V gives CDR1 MNHEY, CDR2 SMNVEV (reference sequence). The CDR3 nucleotides are TGTGCCAGCAGTCTTACGGGGGGGCCCGGGGAGCTGTTTTTT. Translation gives CASSLTGGPGELFF.

The chain is built from TRBV5-8 and TRBJ2-5, with 11 bases lining up with TRBD2. V was clipped by 4 bases and J by 5 bases; unmatched bases: 7. The germline V gene encodes CDR1 SGHTS and CDR2 YDEGEE. The CDR3 is 15 amino acids. The CDR3 spells CASSTASGRRETQYF. The DNA of the CDR3 is TGTGCCAGCAGCACTGCTAGCGGGAGGAGGGAGACCCAGTACTTC.

J is TRBJ2-7 and V is TRBV30, with 9 bases identical to TRBD1. V shed 5 bases, J shed 6 bases, and the junction held 5 bases outside the gene matches. CDR1 and CDR2 (germline): GTSNPN, SVGIG (reference sequence). This CDR3 region has 12 residues. The CDR3 spells CAWGTGKGEQYF. In DNA form, the CDR3 reads TGTGCCTGGGGGACAGGGAAAGGCGAGCAGTACTTC.

The CDR3 region has the DNA TGCGCCAGCAGTTTGACAGGCCCGGCGGCTAATGAAAAACTGTTTTTT. The encoded protein is CASSLTGPAANEKLFF. This rearrangement joins TRBV5-1 to TRBJ1-4; a possible D gene is TRBD1 (6 bases). Deletions cut 5 bases from V and 3 bases from J, with 17 bases between. This CDR3 contains 16 residues. The germline CDR1 and CDR2 sequences are SGHRS and YFSETQ.

V and J are TRBV7-9 and TRBJ1-5, with D possibly TRBD1 on 5 matching bases. The V gene's germline CDR1 is SEHNR and CDR2 FQNEAQ (reference sequence). The germline V and J ends were trimmed by 4 bases and 4 bases, with 14 bases remaining between them. The CDR3 length is 15 residues. Written as DNA, the CDR3 is TGTGCCAGCAGCTCCCAAGGGGTCGGGAATCAGCCCCAGCATTTT. Its protein product is CASSSQGVGNQPQHF.

The V call is TRBV9, the J call TRBJ1-1, with D unresolved. Trimming shortened V by 3 bases and J by 4 bases, and 13 bases separated the two germline ends. Germline V gene lookup returns CDR1 SGDLS and CDR2 YYNGEE. The CDR3 totals 14 residues. CDR3 amino acids: CASSARYFGTEAFF. CDR3 sequence (DNA): TGTGCCAGCAGCGCTAGGTACTTCGGCACTGAAGCTTTCTTT.

This clone was counted once. This chain connects TRBV6-1 to TRBJ2-1; 7 positions match TRBD2. Germline loops: CDR1 MNHNS, CDR2 SASEGT. The CDR3 is made up of 14 amino acids. Germline trimming cut 7 bases from V and 5 bases from J; bases unmatched to any gene: 8. The CDR3 DNA follows: TGTGCCAGCATCCCCATTCTAGCGGACAATGAGCAGTTCTTC. This codes for CASIPILADNEQFF.

This chain uses TRBV20-1 with TRBJ2-7; D is undetermined. Trimming removed 3 bases at V and 1 base at J, with 4 bases between. This CDR3 contains 11 residues. Looked up from germline, CDR1 is DFQATT and CDR2 is SNEGSKA (reference sequence). CDR3 in DNA: TGCAGTGCTAGGAGATCCTACGAGCAGTACTTC. Its translation: CSARRSYEQYF.

This clone has a single count. This chain joins TRBV11-2 and TRBJ2-5; TRBD1 agrees at 8 bases. The assigned J gene may be wrong: the sequence end matches TRBJ2-7 better. The CDR3 loop spans 15 amino acids. Germline CDR1 and CDR2: SGHAT and FQNNGV. The CDR3 spells CASSPEWDRSHEQYF. The CDR3 nucleotides read TGTGCCAGCAGCCCCGAATGGGACAGGTCCCACGAGCAGTACTTC.